This T cell receptor (beta chain) derives from a study of cytomegalovirus exposure and HLA in healthy donors. Across the whole study: Some 91 million unique TCRs from HLA-typed donors were held in an early release of data. Points from the study as a whole: Later analysis suggested links between common viral pathogens and several top significant clusters. Earlier findings revealed that most TCR beta V segments proved productive either about 90% or about 30% of the time.

The V end lost 4 bases, the J end lost 2 bases, and 11 bases lay between the germline ends. The CDR3 has 14 amino acids. In germline, CDR1 is LGHNA, CDR2 YSLEER. The primer mix had 60 Vbeta and 13 Jbeta primers. In the source study's methods: A follow-up analysis tallied 86 million or so unique TCR beta chains, roughly 10 million shared. The table came from immunoSEQ multiplex PCR; TCRdb's copy has only in-frame clones and leaves some out. For V, J and clone size, that table is used; D and trimming come from the DNA. The sample has 150,000 to 200,000 clones; about 86% are singletons. Of note for this clone: Antigen: not known.

The chain carries TRBV4-3 and TRBJ1-2, with D perhaps matching TRBD1 (5 bases). The sequence came from a woman aged 25 to 39 in good health and CMV-seronegative. The sequenced sample was PBMCs. The CDR3 sequence: CASSPRQRNYGYTF. In nucleotides, the CDR3 is TGCGCCAGCAGCCCCCGACAGAGAAACTATGGCTACACCTTC.